The 3 T cell receptor beta chains reported below all come from one sample, sequenced in a study of vaccination and CD4 T cells after COVID-19. These receptors have no identified antigens. At the Johns Hopkins FTIC core, DNA taken from cultured CD4+ T cells was sequenced by way of the Oncomine TCR Beta short-read assay. TCRdb re-derived calls from the PCR reads in MiXCR, one entry per CDR3 protein. The top ten hold around 17% of the sample, which has about 20,000 distinct CDR3 sequences, around 55% seen once. Treatment meaning: approximately nine-day PBMC culture with coronavirus spike peptide pools or control peptides (ViraFEST assay). The sample taken for sequencing was CD4+ T cells from blood, cultured in vitro. These receptors all stem from a human donor who had recovered from COVID-19.

This chain connects TRBV12-3 or TRBV12-4 to TRBJ2-7; 10 nucleotides agree with TRBD1. This CDR3 has 15 residues. V lost 4 bases to trimming and J lost 1 base; unmatched junction nucleotides: 4. The CDR3 reads CASSWDRGRSYEQYF. The DNA of the CDR3 is TGTGCCAGCAGTTGGGACAGGGGACGGTCCTACGAGCAGTACTTC.

V and J are TRBV6-5 and TRBJ2-1; TRBD1 agrees at 10 bases. The V segment lost 2 bases and the J segment 9 bases; nucleotides outside the gene matches: 7. CDR3 length: 15 residues. Germline V gives CDR1 MNHEY, CDR2 SVGAGI. The CDR3 nucleotides are TGTGCCAGCAGTTACCGGGGGACAGGGGAGATTGAGCAGTTCTTC. Translated, it gives CASSYRGTGEIEQFF.

CDR3 coding DNA: TGCAGCGTCACCGGGACGGGGATCCAAGAGACCCAGTACTTC. It codes for CSVTGTGIQETQYF. The rearrangement joins TRBV29-1 to TRBJ2-5; D is possibly TRBD1 or TRBD2 (5 bases each). CDR1 SQVTM and CDR2 ANQGSEA come from the germline V gene. This CDR3 region has 14 residues. V was cut by 6 bases and J by 1 base, with 15 bases left in between.